This T cell receptor (beta chain) came from a study of human T cells and chemical hapten exposure. Study-wide background: Weekly administration of diphenylcyclopropenone to the scalp of patients continued throughout the roughly 22-week study.

TCRdb re-analysed the RACE reads in MiXCR, keeping a single row per CDR3 protein. The sample has 270,000 or so distinct CDR3 sequences; roughly 7.4% are singletons. This clonotype was counted many times. Its target is unknown. CDR1 is MDHEN, CDR2 SYDVKM, per germline. This CDR3 is built from 17 residues. V was clipped by 2 bases and J by 1 base; unmatched bases: 10. Study-wide results and caveats: Among expanded TCRs, significantly more large CDR3 similarity clusters formed than among controls.

Time point here: pre-sensitization, week 0. Treatment here: therapeutic diphenylcyclopropenone sensitization with weekly scalp DPC. The sample here was whole blood, taken in connection with sensitization to the hapten diphenylcyclopropenone (DPC). The chain has TRBV28 and TRBJ2-5, with TRBD1 matching 7 bases. The source is a young man with alopecia areata. Some clones in this sample may be carry-over from other donors' samples. Written as DNA, the CDR3 is TGTGCCAGCAGTTTACTCGACAGGGCAGCCCCCCAAGAGACCCAGTACTTC. Protein sequence: CASSLLDRAAPQETQYF.